The entry below describes one T cell receptor beta chain. Its antigen is not yet known. Sequencing instrument: NextSeq 550. The Human TCR Profiling Kit (MiLaboratory) was used to make UMI-labeled 5' RACE TRB cDNA libraries. The full amount of extracted RNA was used for cDNA synthesis, and the full amount of resulting cDNA was used for PCR amplification. Libraries were prepared in parallel using an identical number of PCR cycles. In the source study's methods: With a minimum of two reads required per UMI, MIGEC and MiXCR pulled out about 54,000 +/- 9,700 unique UMI-labeled TRB cDNA molecules from each library. Each library averaged 40,000 +/- 10,000 functional in-frame TRB CDR3 nucleotide clonotypes without stop codons. Diversity metrics, including normalized Shannon-Wiener and Chao1, were computed in VDJtools after downsampling to 5000 UMI-labeled TRB molecules per sample. For the central five CDR3 residues, VDJtools calculated physicochemical properties weighted by clonotype size, namely interaction energy, strength, volume and Kidera factor 4. The reads were reprocessed in TCRdb, with one entry per CDR3 protein sequence and no accompanying DNA. The V and J calls, along with clone size, are taken from TCRdb and not from the paper's own processing. This sample's table has entries for around 63,000 distinct CDR3 sequences. The ten largest clones take up 4% to 5.5% of the sample.

Each CD8+ T cell subset was flow-sorted in triplicate, with some 300,000 cells per subset placed directly into RLT lysis buffer. To keep memory contaminants out, a stringent definition of naive CD8+ T cells was applied: CD45RO-CCR7+CD27+CD95-. Peripheral blood mononuclear cells were isolated from buffy coats using standard density gradient centrifugation. Naive CXCR3-negative and CXCR3-positive CD8+ T cells were flow-sorted on a FACSAria III. Total RNA was extracted from sorted cells with an RNeasy Mini Kit. The CDR3, cysteine through phenylalanine, is 16 amino acids long. No DNA accompanies this entry. CDR1 and CDR2 were assigned from the germline V gene as ENHRY and SYGVKD. The sample originates from a study of CXCR3-negative and CXCR3-positive naive CD8 T cells (dated by TCRdb to the late 2010s). Turning to the overall study: In total, roughly 140 million TRB reads were obtained, which works out to roughly 1.5 +/- 0.3 million reads per library. Diversity and physicochemical repertoire analyses covered roughly ten donors pooled from two independent experiments. TRBV-TRBJ cluster analysis included naive subsets from several donors and memory cells from 3 donors.

The study at large found these results: TRBV-TRBJ usage was similar between naive CXCR3-negative and CXCR3-positive cells from the same donor, while memory cells showed distinct patterns. CXCR3 expression partially decreased after cryopreservation, so most assays used freshly isolated PBMCs. Surface CD5, linked to self-reactivity in mice, was comparable between naive subsets; TCR interaction strength was therefore also inferred from TRB CDR3 physicochemical properties. Comparably high repertoire diversity was found in both naive subsets, whereas much lower repertoire diversity was found in memory CD8+ T cells. Compared with CXCR3-negative naive cells, CXCR3-positive naive cells had TRB CDR3s with higher hydrophobicity (lower Kidera factor 4), lower energy, and higher strength and volume indices.

Material for sequencing was naive CXCR3+ CD8+ T cells from blood. The cell subset or site label here, explained by the study, means: CD45RO-CCR7+CD27+CD95- naive CD8+ T cells expressing CXCR3 (TNR3+). The sequence joins TRBV10-3 to TRBJ2-7; the TCRdb D gene call, TRBD1, has no DNA to confirm it. The receptor comes from a human donor in good health. Some clones in this sample may be carry-over from other donors' samples. The CDR3: CAISGAPGQGAGEQYF.